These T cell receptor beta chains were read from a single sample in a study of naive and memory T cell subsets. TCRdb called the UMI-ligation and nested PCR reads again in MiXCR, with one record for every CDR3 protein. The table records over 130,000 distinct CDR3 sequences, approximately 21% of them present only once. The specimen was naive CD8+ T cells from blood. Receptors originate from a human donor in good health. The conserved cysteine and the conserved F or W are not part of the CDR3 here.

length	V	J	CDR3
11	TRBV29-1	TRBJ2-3	SVEPSGVDTQY
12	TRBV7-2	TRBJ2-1	ATRSAEAIIPQF
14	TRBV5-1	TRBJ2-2	ASSSASTLDSGELF
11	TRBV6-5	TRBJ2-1	ASTHPDGNEQF
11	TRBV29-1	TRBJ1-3	SVVGRTGNTIY
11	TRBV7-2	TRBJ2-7	ASSLAGVFEQY
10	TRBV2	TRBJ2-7	ASSGTYYEQC
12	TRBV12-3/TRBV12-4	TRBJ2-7	ASSLAGELYEQY
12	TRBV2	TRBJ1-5	ASSEVGNNQPQH
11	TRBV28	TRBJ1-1	ASSPVSSREAF
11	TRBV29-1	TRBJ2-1	SVVLTDYNEQF
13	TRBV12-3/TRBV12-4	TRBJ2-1	ASSLAGTRAYEQF
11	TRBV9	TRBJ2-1	ASSVGPINEQF
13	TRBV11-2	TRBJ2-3	ASSLGVASTDTQY
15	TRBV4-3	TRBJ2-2	ASSQDGAGDGTGELF
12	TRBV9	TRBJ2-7	ASSAGPFPYEQY
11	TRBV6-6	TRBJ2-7	ASSLQFSYEQY
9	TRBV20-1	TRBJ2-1	SARGGRAPF
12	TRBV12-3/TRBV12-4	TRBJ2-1	ATTHGSSYNEQF
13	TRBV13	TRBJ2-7	ASSYSGLELYEQY
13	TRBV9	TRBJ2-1	ASSPLISSYNEQF
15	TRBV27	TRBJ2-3	ASSFIAAPTSTDTQY
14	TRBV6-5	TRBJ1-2	ASSYSSIEETYGYT